This T cell receptor beta chain was observed in a study of blood T cell repertoires in COVID-19. This clone was seen more than once but under ten times. Libraries were prepared by immunoSEQ multiplex PCR; TCRdb keeps only in-frame clonotypes and omits some of them. In the table there are under 300,000 clones, about nine tenths of which are singletons. V trimming: 0 bases; J trimming: 6 bases; junction bases outside the gene matches: 11. Germline V gene sequence: CDR1 SGDLS, CDR2 YYNGEE. The length of the CDR3 is 16 residues. Participants had their cohort set by participant-reported clinical history. The sequencing input was PBMCs or T cells enriched from blood (not recorded which). The chain recombines TRBV9 with TRBJ1-1; 7 nucleotides line up with TRBD1. This clonotype originated in a woman in her 30s with acute COVID-19. CDR3 protein: CASSVGTGGGFSEAFF. DNA for the CDR3: TGTGCCAGCAGCGTAGGAACAGGAGGGGGCTTTTCTGAAGCTTTCTTT.